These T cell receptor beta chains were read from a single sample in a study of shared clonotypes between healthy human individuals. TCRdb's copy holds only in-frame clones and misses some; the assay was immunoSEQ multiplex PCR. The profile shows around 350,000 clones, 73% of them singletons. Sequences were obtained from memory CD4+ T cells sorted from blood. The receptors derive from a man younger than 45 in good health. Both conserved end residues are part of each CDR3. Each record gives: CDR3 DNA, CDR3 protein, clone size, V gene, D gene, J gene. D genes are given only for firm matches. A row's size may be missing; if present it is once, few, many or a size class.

cdr3_nt: TGTGCCAGCAGTAGGGTGGCAGGTCCGGCTGGAAACACCATATATTTT; cdr3_aa: CASSRVAGPAGNTIYF; clone_size: -; v_call: TRBV11-2; d_call: -; j_call: TRBJ1-3
cdr3_nt: TGTGCCAGCAGCGATCAGGGAGGTAATCAGCCCCAGCATTTT; cdr3_aa: CASSDQGGNQPQHF; clone_size: -; v_call: TRBV7-9; d_call: -; j_call: TRBJ1-5
cdr3_nt: TGCGCCAGCAGCTTCGGGAGTGGTTCCATTATGAACACTGAAGCTTTCTTT; cdr3_aa: CASSFGSGSIMNTEAFF; clone_size: -; v_call: TRBV5-1; d_call: -; j_call: TRBJ1-1
cdr3_nt: TGTGCCAGCAGCCAACTAGGAAGCGCTGGGGGGACCCAGTACTTC; cdr3_aa: CASSQLGSAGGTQYF; clone_size: once; v_call: TRBV11-2; d_call: -; j_call: TRBJ2-5
cdr3_nt: TGTGCCAGCTCACCACCCGGACAGGGGGAAGGAGGCTACACCTTC; cdr3_aa: CASSPPGQGEGGYTF; clone_size: few; v_call: TRBV18; d_call: TRBD1; j_call: TRBJ1-2
cdr3_nt: TGTGCCAGCAGCTTATCGACAGGTGGAGAGCAGTATTTT; cdr3_aa: CASSLSTGGEQYF; clone_size: -; v_call: TRBV7-7; d_call: -; j_call: TRBJ2-3
cdr3_nt: TGTGCCAGCAGCCCGTCTGCCTTACCCTCTCCTAACTATGGCTACACCTTC; cdr3_aa: CASSPSALPSPNYGYTF; clone_size: -; v_call: TRBV5-5; d_call: -; j_call: TRBJ1-2
cdr3_nt: TGTGCCAGCAGGCAGGGGCGACAGATTGGCTACGAGCAGTACTTC; cdr3_aa: CASRQGRQIGYEQYF; clone_size: few; v_call: TRBV11-2; d_call: -; j_call: TRBJ2-7
cdr3_nt: TGTGCCAGCTCACCCTTTAGCGGGAAAGAGACCCAGTACTTC; cdr3_aa: CASSPFSGKETQYF; clone_size: few; v_call: TRBV18; d_call: TRBD2; j_call: TRBJ2-5
cdr3_nt: TGCGCCAGCAGACGACAGGGGATGGCAGAGACCCAGTACTTC; cdr3_aa: CASRRQGMAETQYF; clone_size: -; v_call: TRBV5-1; d_call: TRBD1; j_call: TRBJ2-5
cdr3_nt: TGTGCCAGCTCTGGAAGCTCCTACGAGCAGTACTTC; cdr3_aa: CASSGSSYEQYF; clone_size: -; v_call: TRBV18; d_call: -; j_call: TRBJ2-7
cdr3_nt: TGTGCCAGCAGCTTAGACGGTAGCGGGAGGGGTTCCAGGATTTCCTACGAGCAGTACTTC; cdr3_aa: CASSLDGSGRGSRISYEQYF; clone_size: -; v_call: TRBV11-2; d_call: TRBD2; j_call: TRBJ2-7
cdr3_nt: TGTGCCAGCAGGCCGGACGATTATAGCAATCAGCCCCAGCATTTT; cdr3_aa: CASRPDDYSNQPQHF; clone_size: -; v_call: TRBV2; d_call: -; j_call: TRBJ1-5
cdr3_nt: TGTGCCAGCTGGGGAGAGGACAAAAACTATGGCTACACCTTC; cdr3_aa: CASWGEDKNYGYTF; clone_size: -; v_call: TRBV28; d_call: -; j_call: TRBJ1-2
cdr3_nt: TGTGCCAGCAGCTTAGCTAGCGGCTTCCACAATGAGCAGTTCTTC; cdr3_aa: CASSLASGFHNEQFF; clone_size: -; v_call: TRBV7-8; d_call: -; j_call: TRBJ2-1
cdr3_nt: TGTGCCTGGAGTGGCCAGGGGGGGGTCTACGAGCAGTACTTC; cdr3_aa: CAWSGQGGVYEQYF; clone_size: -; v_call: TRBV30; d_call: -; j_call: TRBJ2-7
cdr3_nt: TGTGCCAGCAGCTCCCCCCACTACGAGCAGTACTTC; cdr3_aa: CASSSPHYEQYF; clone_size: -; v_call: TRBV7-6; d_call: -; j_call: TRBJ2-7
cdr3_nt: TGTGCCAGCAGTTCCGCGGGACAGGGTATAGACGAGCAGTACTTC; cdr3_aa: CASSSAGQGIDEQYF; clone_size: -; v_call: TRBV28; d_call: TRBD1; j_call: TRBJ2-7
cdr3_nt: TGCGCCAGCAGCTCCGGGACAGGGGGCGGCGAGCAGTACTTC; cdr3_aa: CASSSGTGGGEQYF; clone_size: -; v_call: TRBV5-1; d_call: TRBD1; j_call: TRBJ2-7
cdr3_nt: TGTGCCAGCTCCCAACAGGGGAGGTACGAGCAGTACTTC; cdr3_aa: CASSQQGRYEQYF; clone_size: -; v_call: TRBV14; d_call: -; j_call: TRBJ2-7
cdr3_nt: TGTGCCAGCAGTCCCCAGGGCGTACGATACAATGAGCAGTTCTTC; cdr3_aa: CASSPQGVRYNEQFF; clone_size: -; v_call: TRBV6-1; d_call: -; j_call: TRBJ2-1
cdr3_nt: TGCGCCAGCAGCTCCCTAACTAGCGTGACGGGAGGTGAGCAGTTCTTC; cdr3_aa: CASSSLTSVTGGEQFF; clone_size: -; v_call: TRBV5-1; d_call: TRBD2; j_call: TRBJ2-1
cdr3_nt: TGTGCCAGCAGCTCCCAGGGTGGAGACACTGAAGCTTTCTTT; cdr3_aa: CASSSQGGDTEAFF; clone_size: many; v_call: TRBV7-8; d_call: -; j_call: TRBJ1-1
cdr3_nt: TGTGCCAGCAGCTTGCGGGGGATTACAGGAAATGCGGAGACCCAGTACTTC; cdr3_aa: CASSLRGITGNAETQYF; clone_size: -; v_call: TRBV11-2; d_call: TRBD2; j_call: TRBJ2-5
cdr3_nt: TGCGCCAGCAGTCAATGCAACATATCCAGGGGTACTGAAGCTTTCTTT; cdr3_aa: CASSQCNISRGTEAFF; clone_size: -; v_call: TRBV23-1; d_call: -; j_call: TRBJ1-1
cdr3_nt: TGTGCCAGCAGCCAAGGCCAGGGGTACTATGGCTACACCTTC; cdr3_aa: CASSQGQGYYGYTF; clone_size: -; v_call: TRBV7-2; d_call: -; j_call: TRBJ1-2
cdr3_nt: TGTGCCAGCAGCTTGGTTCAGGGTGACACAGATACGCAGTATTTT; cdr3_aa: CASSLVQGDTDTQYF; clone_size: -; v_call: TRBV5-4; d_call: -; j_call: TRBJ2-3
cdr3_nt: TGTGCCAGCAGCTTATCCGCCAGCGAGACTTATGGCTACACCTTC; cdr3_aa: CASSLSASETYGYTF; clone_size: -; v_call: TRBV11-2; d_call: -; j_call: TRBJ1-2
cdr3_nt: TGCAGCGTTAGGGGGCGGAGCAATGAGCAGTTCTTC; cdr3_aa: CSVRGRSNEQFF; clone_size: many; v_call: TRBV29-1; d_call: TRBD1; j_call: TRBJ2-1
cdr3_nt: TGTGCCAGCAGGTTTATAGGACAGGGCCTTGGCTATGGCTACACCTTC; cdr3_aa: CASRFIGQGLGYGYTF; clone_size: many; v_call: TRBV5-5; d_call: TRBD1; j_call: TRBJ1-2
cdr3_nt: TGTGCCAGCAGCCGGGAGGGGACAGTAGCCTACGAGCAGTACTTC; cdr3_aa: CASSREGTVAYEQYF; clone_size: once; v_call: TRBV7-8; d_call: -; j_call: TRBJ2-7
cdr3_nt: TGTGCCAGCAGCCTGGACAGGGACTCCTACGAGCAGTACTTC; cdr3_aa: CASSLDRDSYEQYF; clone_size: -; v_call: TRBV6-5; d_call: TRBD1; j_call: TRBJ2-7
cdr3_nt: TGTGCCAGCAGTTTACCCCTCCCACAGTCCGCTTTCTTT; cdr3_aa: CASSLPLPQSAFF; clone_size: -; v_call: TRBV28; d_call: -; j_call: TRBJ1-1
cdr3_nt: TGCGCCAGCTGGGACGTAGCCTACAATGAGCAGTTCTTC; cdr3_aa: CASWDVAYNEQFF; clone_size: once; v_call: TRBV5-1; d_call: -; j_call: TRBJ2-1
cdr3_nt: TGTGCCAGCAGTAAAGACCGGGACAGTACCCACGAGCAGTACTTC; cdr3_aa: CASSKDRDSTHEQYF; clone_size: -; v_call: TRBV11-2; d_call: TRBD1; j_call: TRBJ2-7
cdr3_nt: TGTGCCAGCGGCAGGGAGATTAATCAGCCCCAGCATTTT; cdr3_aa: CASGREINQPQHF; clone_size: few; v_call: TRBV18; d_call: -; j_call: TRBJ1-5
cdr3_nt: TGTGCCAGTATTGAGCAGGGGGTAAGTCAGCCCCAGCATTTT; cdr3_aa: CASIEQGVSQPQHF; clone_size: -; v_call: TRBV19; d_call: TRBD1; j_call: TRBJ1-5
cdr3_nt: TGTGCCAGCAGCCCCGGGACAGCTTACAATGAGCAGTTCTTC; cdr3_aa: CASSPGTAYNEQFF; clone_size: once; v_call: TRBV28; d_call: TRBD1; j_call: TRBJ2-1
cdr3_nt: TGTGCCAGCAGCTTAACGCTAGCGGGAGGGCCAGATACGCAGTATTTT; cdr3_aa: CASSLTLAGGPDTQYF; clone_size: -; v_call: TRBV11-3; d_call: TRBD2; j_call: TRBJ2-3
cdr3_nt: TGTGCCACCAAAGGGGCGGGGACAAGGAACACCGGGGAGCTGTTTTTT; cdr3_aa: CATKGAGTRNTGELFF; clone_size: -; v_call: TRBV7-6; d_call: -; j_call: TRBJ2-2
cdr3_nt: TGCGCCAGCAGTCTCAGGGAAAACGAGCAGTACTTC; cdr3_aa: CASSLRENEQYF; clone_size: -; v_call: TRBV10-1; d_call: -; j_call: TRBJ2-7
cdr3_nt: TGTGCCAGTTCCGCCGGGACAGGGAGAAGACAAGCTTTCTTT; cdr3_aa: CASSAGTGRRQAFF; clone_size: -; v_call: TRBV19; d_call: TRBD1; j_call: TRBJ1-1
cdr3_nt: TGTGCCAGCAGTCTTTTATTACGCTCAGGCACTGAAGCTTTCTTT; cdr3_aa: CASSLLLRSGTEAFF; clone_size: -; v_call: TRBV28; d_call: -; j_call: TRBJ1-1
cdr3_nt: TGTGCCAGCACCCGGGACAGGGGAAGGGATGAGCAGTTCTTC; cdr3_aa: CASTRDRGRDEQFF; clone_size: many; v_call: TRBV6-6; d_call: TRBD1; j_call: TRBJ2-1
cdr3_nt: TGTGCCAGCAGCTTGTACGGGGTTGGGGAGACCCAGTACTTC; cdr3_aa: CASSLYGVGETQYF; clone_size: -; v_call: TRBV5-4; d_call: -; j_call: TRBJ2-5
cdr3_nt: TGCGCCAGCAGCTTGGTACTAGCGGGAGGGAGCTCCTACAATGAGCAGTTCTTC; cdr3_aa: CASSLVLAGGSSYNEQFF; clone_size: -; v_call: TRBV5-1; d_call: TRBD2; j_call: TRBJ2-1
cdr3_nt: TGTGCCAGCAGTTTATCGCCGGACAGCAGATATGGCTACACCTTC; cdr3_aa: CASSLSPDSRYGYTF; clone_size: -; v_call: TRBV27; d_call: -; j_call: TRBJ1-2
cdr3_nt: TGCAGTGCTGTAAGGGGGGAGACCCAGTACTTC; cdr3_aa: CSAVRGETQYF; clone_size: -; v_call: TRBV20-1; d_call: -; j_call: TRBJ2-5
cdr3_nt: TGTGCCAGCTCCCACAAGCCGGATGATTTCGAGCAGTACTTC; cdr3_aa: CASSHKPDDFEQYF; clone_size: -; v_call: TRBV18; d_call: -; j_call: TRBJ2-7
cdr3_nt: TGTGCCAGCAGCCTGAGCGGGAGTTCGTTCGAGCAGTACTTC; cdr3_aa: CASSLSGSSFEQYF; clone_size: -; v_call: TRBV28; d_call: TRBD2; j_call: TRBJ2-7
cdr3_nt: TGTGCCAGCAGCTCGACTAGCGGGCTCCGCTACGAGCAGTACTTC; cdr3_aa: CASSSTSGLRYEQYF; clone_size: -; v_call: TRBV5-4; d_call: TRBD2; j_call: TRBJ2-7
cdr3_nt: TGTGCCAGCAGCTTAATAGCGGGACCGCAAGAGACCCAGTACTTC; cdr3_aa: CASSLIAGPQETQYF; clone_size: -; v_call: TRBV9; d_call: TRBD2; j_call: TRBJ2-5
cdr3_nt: TGTGCCAGCTCACCGTTGGACAGGGGTGGCTACACCTTC; cdr3_aa: CASSPLDRGGYTF; clone_size: -; v_call: TRBV18; d_call: TRBD1; j_call: TRBJ1-2
cdr3_nt: TGTGCCATCAGTGAGGTACGGTACAATGAGCAGTTCTTC; cdr3_aa: CAISEVRYNEQFF; clone_size: -; v_call: TRBV10-3; d_call: -; j_call: TRBJ2-1